What follows describes a single T cell receptor (beta chain). The data were produced by immunoSEQ multiplex PCR, yet TCRdb's version contains in-frame clones alone and is incomplete. The sample contains about 30,000 clones, roughly 92% of which appear only once. This entry belongs to a study of OX40 agonist ivuxolimab in advanced cancers. This CDR3 is 14 amino acids long. Germline V gene sequence: CDR1 MDHEN, CDR2 SYDVKM. Between the trimmed V and J ends, which lost 3 bases and 9 bases, there was a span of 15 bases. This sample comprised CD4+ or CD8+ T cells sorted from blood, obtained in a trial of the OX40 agonist ivuxolimab. The chain has TRBV28 and TRBJ2-1; D call uncertain. This clonotype was sampled from an adult with an advanced solid tumor such as melanoma, head and neck, liver or kidney cancer. The CDR3 nucleotides read TGTGCCAGCAGTTTTCTCGTGGTGGGAAGTGAGCAGTTCTTC. It translates to CASSFLVVGSEQFF.